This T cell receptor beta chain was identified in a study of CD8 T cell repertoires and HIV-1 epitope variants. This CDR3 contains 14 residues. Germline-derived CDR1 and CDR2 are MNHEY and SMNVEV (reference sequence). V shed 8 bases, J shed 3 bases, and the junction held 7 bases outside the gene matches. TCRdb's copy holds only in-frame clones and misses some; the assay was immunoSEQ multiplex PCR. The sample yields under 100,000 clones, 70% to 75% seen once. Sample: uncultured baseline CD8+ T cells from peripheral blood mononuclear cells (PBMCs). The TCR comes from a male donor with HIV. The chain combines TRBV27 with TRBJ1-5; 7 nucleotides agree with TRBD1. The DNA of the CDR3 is TGTGCCAGCGGCCTCGGGACAGTCAATCAGCCCCAGCATTTT. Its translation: CASGLGTVNQPQHF.